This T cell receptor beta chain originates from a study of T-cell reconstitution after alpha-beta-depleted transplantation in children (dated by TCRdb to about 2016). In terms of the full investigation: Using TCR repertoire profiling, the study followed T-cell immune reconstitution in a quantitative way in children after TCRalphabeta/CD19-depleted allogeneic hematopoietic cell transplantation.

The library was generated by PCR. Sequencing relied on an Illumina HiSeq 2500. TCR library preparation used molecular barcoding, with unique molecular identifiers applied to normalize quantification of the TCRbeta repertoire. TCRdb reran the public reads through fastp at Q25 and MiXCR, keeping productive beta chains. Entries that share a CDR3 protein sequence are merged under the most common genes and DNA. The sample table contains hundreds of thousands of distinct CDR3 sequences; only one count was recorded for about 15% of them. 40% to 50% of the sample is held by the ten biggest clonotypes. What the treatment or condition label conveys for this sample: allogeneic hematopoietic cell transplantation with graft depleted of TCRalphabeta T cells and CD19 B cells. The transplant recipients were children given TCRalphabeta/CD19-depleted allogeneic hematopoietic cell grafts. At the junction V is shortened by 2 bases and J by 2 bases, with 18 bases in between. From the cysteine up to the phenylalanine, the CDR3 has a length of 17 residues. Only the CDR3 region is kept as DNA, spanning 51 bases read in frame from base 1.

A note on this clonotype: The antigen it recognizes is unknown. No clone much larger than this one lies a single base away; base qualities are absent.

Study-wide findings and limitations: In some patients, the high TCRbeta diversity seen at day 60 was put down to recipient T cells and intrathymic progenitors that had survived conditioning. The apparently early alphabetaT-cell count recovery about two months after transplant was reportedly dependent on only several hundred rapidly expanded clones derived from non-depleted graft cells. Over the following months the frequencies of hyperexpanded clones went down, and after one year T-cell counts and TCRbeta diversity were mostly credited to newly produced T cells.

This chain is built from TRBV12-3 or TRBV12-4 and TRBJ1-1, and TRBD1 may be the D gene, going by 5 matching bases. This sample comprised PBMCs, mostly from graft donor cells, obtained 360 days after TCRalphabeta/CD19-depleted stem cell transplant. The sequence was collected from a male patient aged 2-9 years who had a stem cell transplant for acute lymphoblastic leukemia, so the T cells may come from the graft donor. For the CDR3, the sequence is CASSLPRATYQNTEAFF. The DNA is TGTGCCAGCAGTTTACCCAGGGCGACCTACCAAAACACTGAAGCTTTCTTT.